The 6 T cell receptor beta chains reported below all come from one sample, sequenced in a study of blood T cell repertoires in COVID-19 (TCRdb year 2020). The library was obtained by the immunoSEQ multiplex PCR assay. This immuneACCESS table, as held by TCRdb, lists in-frame sequences with V and J called but not all clones. Of the missing ones, under half trace to an unresolved V gene in checked studies; the others have no known cause. The sample records around 200,000 clones, around 85% of which are singletons. The top ten clonotypes cover approximately 3.3% of the sample. The sample taken for sequencing was PBMCs or T cells enriched from blood (not recorded which). Source of these receptors: a woman in her forties or fifties in a cohort exposed to, infected with or recovered from COVID-19 (not recorded which).

The chain has TRBV19 and TRBJ1-2; TRBD1 is a possible D gene (5 bases). CDR3 length: 14 residues. The V and J ends lost 5 bases and 4 bases respectively, with 14 bases between them. Per germline, CDR1 LNHDA and CDR2 SQIVND (reference sequence). The CDR3 DNA is TGTGCCAGTAGTTCTAGGGGTTATGGCTATGGCTACACCTTC. Protein: CASSSRGYGYGYTF.

V usage is TRBV15 and J usage is TRBJ2-2, with TRBD1 matching 9 bases. Germline V lookup: CDR1 LNHNV, CDR2 YYDKDF (reference sequence). This CDR3 spans 15 amino acids. J was trimmed by 6 bases and V by 0 bases; bases with no gene match: 2. The chain's CDR3 is CATSRDRTGAGELFF. CDR3 bases: TGTGCCACCAGCAGAGACCGGACAGGGGCCGGGGAGCTGTTTTTT.

The chain carries TRBV30 and TRBJ1-5; D unclear. CDR1 GTSNPN and CDR2 SVGIG come from the germline V gene (reference sequence). The V gene lost 0 bases and the J gene lost 1 base, with 7 bases spanning the gap. The CDR3 is 14 amino acids. The CDR3 reads CAWSVQSSNQPQHF. The CDR3 DNA sequence: TGTGCCTGGAGTGTACAGTCAAGCAATCAGCCCCAGCATTTT. Together with reference TRBV30 and TRBJ1-5, the CDR3 gives the full variable domain: SQTIHQWPATLVQPVGSPLSLECTVEGTSNPNLYWYRQAAGRGLQLLFYSVGIGQISSEVPQNLSASRPQDRQFILSSKKLLLSDSGFYLCAWSVQSSNQPQHFGDGTRLSIL.

The chain recombines TRBV30 with TRBJ1-6, with 7 bases that match TRBD1. CDR3 length equals 16 residues. Germline CDR1 is GTSNPN and CDR2 is SVGIG (reference sequence). After removal of 3 bases from V and 4 bases from J, the junction contained 9 bases not matched to a gene. Written as DNA, the CDR3 is TGTGCCTGGAGCCCCCCGGAGGGACAGTATAATTCACCCCTCCACTTT. It is translated as CAWSPPEGQYNSPLHF.

V is TRBV28 and J is TRBJ2-5; TRBD1 is a possible D gene (6 bases). The length of the CDR3 is 15 residues. V was shortened by 2 bases and J by 4 bases, with 14 bases between the two germline ends. Germline assignment: CDR1 MDHEN and CDR2 SYDVKM. The CDR3: CASSLPGVVGETQYF. DNA of the CDR3: TGTGCCAGCAGTTTACCAGGGGTGGTGGGAGAGACCCAGTACTTC.

V and J are TRBV7-9 and TRBJ1-3, with TRBD1 as a possible D gene (5 bases). The CDR3 loop spans 18 amino acids. Germline V gene data show CDR1 as SEHNR and CDR2 as FQNEAQ (reference sequence). Trimming shortened V by 7 bases and J by 3 bases, and 25 bases separated the two germline ends. Written as DNA, the CDR3 is TGTGCCAGCATCATGAGAGGACCCCCCGACAGCGTTGGAAACACCATATATTTT. Protein product: CASIMRGPPDSVGNTIYF.